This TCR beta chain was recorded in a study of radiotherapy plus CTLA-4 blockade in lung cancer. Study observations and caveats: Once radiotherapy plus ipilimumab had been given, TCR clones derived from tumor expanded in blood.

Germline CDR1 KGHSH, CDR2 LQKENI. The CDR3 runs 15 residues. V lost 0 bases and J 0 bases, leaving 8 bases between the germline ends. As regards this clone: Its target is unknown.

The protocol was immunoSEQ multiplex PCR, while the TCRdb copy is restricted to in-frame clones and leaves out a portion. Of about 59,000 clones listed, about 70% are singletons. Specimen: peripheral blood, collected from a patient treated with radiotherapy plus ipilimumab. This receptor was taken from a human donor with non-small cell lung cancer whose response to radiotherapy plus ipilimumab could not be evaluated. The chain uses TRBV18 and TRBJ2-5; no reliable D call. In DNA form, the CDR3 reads TGTGCCAGCTCACCACCCGGAGTTTACCAAGAGACCCAGTACTTC. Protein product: CASSPPGVYQETQYF.